Listed here are 32 T cell receptor beta chains from one sample, sequenced in a study of T cell responses to AZD1222 COVID-19 vaccine. Using immunoSEQ multiplex PCR, the repertoire was profiled, and TCRdb retains in-frame clones only, with some absent. The table has some 130,000 clones, about 93% seen once. The starting material was peripheral blood, obtained 28 days after the second AZD1222 dose. The receptors shown here come from an adult who received the AZD1222 COVID-19 vaccine.

The chain links TRBV7-3 to TRBJ2-7; 8 bases align to TRBD2. With 5 bases clipped from V and 7 bases from J, the junction kept 13 bases outside the gene matches. Germline loops: CDR1 SGHTA, CDR2 FQGTGA. The CDR3 is made up of 15 amino acids. The CDR3 sequence: CASSPDPGGRGEQYF. The CDR3 DNA follows: TGTGCCAGCAGCCCTGACCCGGGGGGGCGGGGTGAGCAGTACTTC.

The chain combines TRBV28 with TRBJ2-5, with a possible D match to TRBD1 (6 bases). CDR1 MDHEN and CDR2 SYDVKM come from the germline V gene. Trimming pared 8 bases from V and 0 bases from J, leaving 10 bases between. CDR3 length: 13 residues. In DNA, the CDR3 is TGTGCCAGCGGATCAGGGGACCAAGAGACCCAGTACTTC. This translates into CASGSGDQETQYF.

The chain uses TRBV18 and TRBJ1-2; D unresolved. Germline CDR1 is KGHSH and CDR2 is LQKENI. The CDR3 has 16 residues. Trimming stripped 1 base from V and 0 bases from J, with 12 bases between. CDR3 bases: TGTGCCAGCTCACCACGGATCGCATTAGCTAACTATGGCTACACCTTC. Translating it yields CASSPRIALANYGYTF.

The chain has TRBV7-3 and TRBJ2-1, with TRBD2 matching over 9 bases. Germline V CDR1 and CDR2: SGHTA, FQGTGA. J gave up 4 bases and V 2 bases, and 6 bases lay outside the gene matches. The CDR3 contains 16 residues. DNA of the CDR3: TGTGCCAGCAGCTTAGTAGCGGGGGACTTATACAATGAGCAGTTCTTC. Its translation is CASSLVAGDLYNEQFF. Drawing the rest from reference TRBV7-3 and TRBJ2-1, the complete variable domain is GAGVSQTPSNKVTEKGKYVELRCDPISGHTALYWYRQSLGQGPEFLIYFQGTGAADDSGLPNDRFFAVRPEGSVSTLKIQRTERGDSAVYLCASSLVAGDLYNEQFFGPGTRLTVL.

The chain employs TRBV30 and TRBJ1-2, with TRBD1 identical over 10 bases. The trim removed 1 base at V and 2 bases at J, leaving 4 bases unmatched. The V gene's germline CDR1 is GTSNPN and CDR2 SVGIG (reference sequence). The CDR3 extends over 15 amino acids. The chain's CDR3 is CAWSEDRGRNYGYTF. The DNA of the CDR3 is TGTGCCTGGAGTGAGGACAGGGGGAGGAACTATGGCTACACCTTC.

The gene calls are TRBV18 and TRBJ1-2; TRBD1 matches 8 bases. V shed 6 bases, J shed 8 bases, and the junction held 8 bases outside the gene matches. The CDR3 totals 13 residues. The germline V gene has CDR1 KGHSH and CDR2 LQKENI. CDR3 DNA sequence: TGTGCCAGCTCGCCCCAGGGGGCCCAGGGCTACACCTTC. Translated, it gives CASSPQGAQGYTF.

This chain connects TRBV4-2 to TRBJ1-2; D uncertain. CDR3 length: 13 residues. Trimming stripped 0 bases from V and 8 bases from J, with 10 bases between. The germline V gene encodes CDR1 LGHNA and CDR2 YNFKEQ. CDR3 nucleotide sequence: TGTGCCAGCAGCCAAGAAGGCGCCCAGGGCTACACCTTC. Encoded protein: CASSQEGAQGYTF.

This clone was recorded at least ten times. The chain combines TRBV6-4 with TRBJ2-1; D is uncertain. CDR1 and CDR2 from the germline V gene are MRHNA and SNTAGT. Trimming left V 2 bases short and J 0 bases short, with 2 bases between. The CDR3 totals 13 residues. CDR3 bases: TGTGCCAGCAGTGACAGCTCCTACAATGAGCAGTTCTTC. This encodes CASSDSSYNEQFF.

J is TRBJ1-2 and V is TRBV6-1, with 11 nucleotides matching TRBD1. The CDR3 sequence is 17 residues long. J was trimmed by 6 bases and V by 4 bases; bases with no gene match: 13. CDR1 and CDR2 (germline): MNHNS, SASEGT. CDR3 DNA: TGTGCCAGCAGTGCCACCCTATTACCGGGACAGGGGGATGGCTACACCTTC. It is translated as CASSATLLPGQGDGYTF.

DNA of the CDR3: TGTGCCAGCGGACGGACAGGGGAAAACCAGCCCCAGCATTTT. Protein: CASGRTGENQPQHF. The chain has TRBV2 and TRBJ1-5, with TRBD1 matching over 9 bases. The V gene end was trimmed by 8 bases and the J gene end by 7 bases; junction bases not matched to a gene: 9. Germline assignment: CDR1 SNHLY and CDR2 FYNNEI. CDR3 size: 14 residues.

The CDR3 sequence: CASSYGTGAITEAFF. Written as DNA, the CDR3 is TGTGCCAGCAGTTACGGGACAGGGGCAATCACTGAAGCTTTCTTT. V is TRBV6-5 and J is TRBJ1-1; 10 positions match TRBD1. Germline V CDR1 and CDR2: MNHEY, SVGAGI. Losses at the gene ends were 2 bases for V and 4 bases for J; bases not matched to a gene: 4. CDR3 length equals 15 residues.

The V call is TRBV19, the J call TRBJ1-2; tentatively, D is TRBD1 (5 bases). Trimming removed 5 bases at V and 4 bases at J, with 14 bases between. CDR1 is LNHDA, CDR2 SQIVND, per germline (reference sequence). The CDR3 loop spans 14 amino acids. CDR3: CASSPGRGGYGYTF. The CDR3 DNA follows: TGTGCCAGTAGTCCGGGACGGGGGGGCTATGGCTACACCTTC.

The chain has TRBV3-1 (or the pseudogene TRBV3-2) and TRBJ1-1, with D perhaps matching TRBD1 (6 bases). This CDR3 is 15 amino acids long. The germline V gene has CDR1 LGHDT and CDR2 YNNKEL (reference sequence). The ends were cut back, 4 bases at V and 1 base at J, with 13 bases in the middle. The CDR3 region is CASSLVDRPNTEAFF. DNA for the CDR3: TGTGCCAGCAGCCTCGTCGACAGGCCGAACACTGAAGCTTTCTTT.

This clone was recorded only once. This sequence joins TRBV5-6 and TRBJ2-7; 13 bases match TRBD2. Germline-derived CDR1 and CDR2 are SGHDT and YYEEEE. The length of the CDR3 is 16 residues. V lost 4 bases and J lost 5; bases outside the gene matches: 9. CDR3 nucleotide sequence: TGTGCCAGCAGCGCGTGGACTAGCGGGGGTATGGACGAGCAGTACTTC. Protein: CASSAWTSGGMDEQYF.

The chain carries TRBV6-5 and TRBJ1-6; 8 bases fit TRBD1. This CDR3 is built from 14 residues. V lost 9 bases, J lost 7 bases, and 8 bases stayed unmatched. Germline lookup yields CDR1 MNHEY and CDR2 SVGAGI. CDR3 DNA sequence: TGTGCCAGAGTCTCCGGGACAGGAAATTCACCCCTCCACTTT. Translating gives CARVSGTGNSPLHF.

This rearrangement joins TRBV27 to TRBJ2-7; 9 nucleotides agree with TRBD1. J was trimmed by 3 bases and V by 2 bases; bases with no gene match: 2. Germline V lookup: CDR1 MNHEY, CDR2 SMNVEV (reference sequence). This CDR3 is built from 14 residues. CDR3 sequence: CASSLGTGNYEQYF. CDR3 bases: TGTGCCAGCAGTTTAGGGACAGGGAACTACGAGCAGTACTTC.

This clone was observed a single time. V and J are TRBV6-5 and TRBJ1-6; the match to TRBD1 covers 10 bases. The germline V gene encodes CDR1 MNHEY and CDR2 SVGAGI. The CDR3 has 16 residues. Trimming took 0 bases from V and 9 from J; bases not matched to a gene: 5. CDR3 loop: CASSYSRDRGGSPLHF. CDR3 sequence (DNA): TGTGCCAGCAGTTACTCAAGGGACAGGGGTGGTTCACCCCTCCACTTT.

This chain joins TRBV19 and TRBJ1-5; 8 bases agree with TRBD1. Germline V gene data show CDR1 as LNHDA and CDR2 as SQIVND (reference sequence). The CDR3 has 15 amino acids. With 7 bases clipped from V and 7 bases from J, the junction kept 12 bases outside the gene matches. The CDR3 bases are TGTGCCAGTAAGCCAGGTGGACAGGGCCGGCAGCCCCAGCATTTT. It translates to CASKPGGQGRQPQHF.

V is TRBV7-2 and J is TRBJ1-2; D gene unclear. Germline CDR1 is SGHTA and CDR2 is FQGNSA. The V and J ends lost 3 bases and 6 bases respectively, with 14 bases between them. The CDR3 spans 14 residues. CDR3 protein: CASSFLTVIDGYTF. For the CDR3, the DNA is TGTGCCAGCAGCTTCCTCACAGTAATCGATGGCTACACCTTC. Full variable domain (remainder filled in from reference TRBV7-2 and TRBJ1-2): GAGVSQSPSNKVTEKGKDVELRCDPISGHTALYWYRQSLGQGLEFLIYFQGNSAPDKSGLPSDRFSAERTGGSVSTLTIQRTQQEDSAVYLCASSFLTVIDGYTFGSGTRLTVV.

This clone has a handful of counts. The gene calls are TRBV28 and TRBJ2-3; D tentatively reads TRBD1 or TRBD2 (5 bases each). The length of the CDR3 is 15 residues. V lost 4 bases to trimming and J lost 2 bases, with 13 bases between them. From germline, CDR1 is MDHEN and CDR2 SYDVKM. This CDR3 is CASSSGAGHTDTQYF. CDR3 DNA sequence: TGTGCCAGCAGTTCCGGGGCAGGCCACACAGATACGCAGTATTTT.

The rearrangement joins TRBV7-3 to TRBJ1-2; TRBD1 matches at 8 bases. The CDR3 runs to 13 residues. Germline V gene data show CDR1 as SGHTA and CDR2 as FQGTGA. Germline trimming cut 4 bases from V and 7 bases from J; bases unmatched to any gene: 5. The CDR3 sequence is CASSSQTGAGYTF. The DNA for the CDR3 is TGTGCCAGCAGCTCTCAGACAGGGGCTGGCTACACCTTC.

The chain uses TRBV25-1 and TRBJ2-5; D is unresolved. The CDR3 totals 11 residues. V lost 6 bases and J lost 5, with 7 bases in between. Germline V gives CDR1 MGHDK, CDR2 SYGVNS. CDR3 in DNA: TGTGCCAGCAGATTCGGGGAGACCCAGTACTTC. It yields the protein CASRFGETQYF.

The V and J genes are TRBV6-5 and TRBJ1-5; D is perhaps TRBD1 (6 bases). The CDR3 loop spans 15 amino acids. The V gene's germline CDR1 is MNHEY and CDR2 SVGAGI. V lost 5 bases and J 1 base, leaving 12 bases between the germline ends. CDR3: CASSPRGTSNQPQHF. The CDR3 bases are TGTGCCAGCAGTCCCAGGGGTACGAGCAATCAGCCCCAGCATTTT.

J is TRBJ1-5 and V is TRBV6-5; the D gene is possibly TRBD1 (5 bases). CDR1 and CDR2 (germline): MNHEY, SVGAGI. CDR3 length equals 13 residues. Trimming stripped 11 bases from V and 0 bases from J, with 11 bases between. CDR3 amino acids: CACGGYSNQPQHF. CDR3 nucleotide sequence: TGTGCCTGTGGGGGTTATAGCAATCAGCCCCAGCATTTT.

The chain is built from TRBV2 and TRBJ1-1; weak D call: TRBD1 (5 bases). The CDR3 covers 15 residues. The ends were cut back, 6 bases at V and 1 base at J, with 15 bases in the middle. Germline loops: CDR1 SNHLY, CDR2 FYNNEI. CDR3 nucleotides: TGTGCCAGCAGCCCCACGGACGGGACGAACACTGAAGCTTTCTTT. It yields the protein CASSPTDGTNTEAFF.

The rearrangement joins TRBV19 to TRBJ1-5; D gene uncertain. The CDR3 has 12 amino acids. The ends were cut back, 1 base at V and 5 bases at J, with 3 bases in the middle. The germline V gene has CDR1 LNHDA and CDR2 SQIVND (reference sequence). CDR3 amino acids: CASSIVDQPQHF. Written as DNA, the CDR3 is TGTGCCAGTAGTATAGTAGATCAGCCCCAGCATTTT.

This chain uses TRBV19 with TRBJ1-4, with a possible D match to TRBD1 (6 bases). Germline V gives CDR1 LNHDA, CDR2 SQIVND (reference sequence). The CDR3 length is 14 residues. The V gene lost 3 bases and the J gene lost 7 bases, with 12 bases spanning the gap. The CDR3 protein is CASSIQGSGEKLFF. In DNA form, the CDR3 reads TGTGCCAGTAGTATCCAGGGGTCAGGTGAAAAACTGTTTTTT.

Only one count was recorded for this clone. The CDR3 DNA is TGTGCCAGCAGTGAACCCCCCTATGGCTACACCTTC. Its translation: CASSEPPYGYTF. The chain has TRBV6-1 and TRBJ1-2; no firm D call. Germline V gene lookup returns CDR1 MNHNS and CDR2 SASEGT. Trimming removed 2 bases at V and 4 bases at J, with 5 bases between. This CDR3 has 12 residues.

The chain is built from TRBV30 and TRBJ2-7, with no clear D. CDR1 GTSNPN and CDR2 SVGIG come from the germline V gene (reference sequence). V was clipped by 2 bases and J by 2 bases, with 10 bases between them. The CDR3 spans 13 residues. The CDR3 DNA is TGTGCCTGGAGTTTAAGGGCCACCTACGAGCAGTACTTC. Its protein is CAWSLRATYEQYF.

The V call is TRBV2, the J call TRBJ1-6; D is ambiguous. The CDR3 length is 12 residues. Germline values: CDR1 SNHLY, CDR2 FYNNEI. Trimming removed 5 bases from V and 7 bases from J, with 6 bases in between. The CDR3 coding sequence is TGTGCCAGCAGTTACAGAAATTCACCCCTCCACTTT. It yields the protein CASSYRNSPLHF.

The V call is TRBV7-2, the J call TRBJ1-4, with D maybe TRBD1 (5 bases). The CDR3 runs to 14 residues. Looked up from germline, CDR1 is SGHTA and CDR2 is FQGNSA. Trimming took off 1 base at V and 7 bases at J, with 10 bases between the two ends. The DNA for the CDR3 is TGTGCCAGCAGCTTAGGTCAGGGAAGTGAAAAACTGTTTTTT. It codes for CASSLGQGSEKLFF.

In regard to this clone: This CDR3 is also generated by other DNA sequences in the sample. The V call is TRBV18, the J call TRBJ1-6; D unresolved. This CDR3 is built from 12 residues. Trimming cost V 4 bases and J 3 bases, with 1 base left between them. From germline, CDR1 is KGHSH and CDR2 LQKENI. As DNA, the CDR3 is TGTGCCAGCTCACTCTATAATTCACCCCTCCACTTT. It codes for CASSLYNSPLHF.